This entry concerns a single T cell receptor (beta chain). Its antigen is currently not known. The input lacks base qualities; no much larger clone sits a single base away. This entry belongs to a study of T cell responses to AZD1222 COVID-19 vaccine (dated by TCRdb to about 2021). At the level of the whole study: TCR sequencing covered 233 trial participants: 200 to 220 given two doses of AZD1222 and 26 given two doses of MenACWY control vaccine. Enrollment into the trials was organized by age into subgroups of 18-55, 56-69 and 70-plus years, and those subgroups contained 148, 28 and 57 TCR-sequenced participants, respectively. What the study reported, not specific to this receptor: Spike-specific TCR breadth and depth rose significantly after two AZD1222 doses compared with day 0 and with MenACWY recipients. No day 14 peak-response samples were available, so repertoires were characterized only after the peak T cell response. In the small 56-69-year group, the increase in depth fell short of significance, most likely because of low power. Most participants were white British and females outnumbered males, and the authors suggested that clonal diversity may have been underestimated. Conclusions about previously exposed vaccinees were limited because only six or seven AZD1222 recipients were SARS-CoV-2 seropositive at baseline. The vaccine-associated CD4 TCRs covered the entire spike protein, and the dominant responses fell in regions 160-218 and 743-854. Nearly half of unique spike-specific TCRs reportedly recognized epitopes outside regions mutated in the B.1.351 and B.1.1.7 variants.

The CDR3 regions of human TCRbeta chains were analyzed by immunosequencing. The paper's data handling went like this. Repertoire TCRs were checked for matches against a reference library of SARS-CoV-2-specific TCRs that had been generated using the MIRA antigen-specificity platform. Breadth was defined as the fraction of unique TCRs that were SARS-CoV-2-associated, and depth was defined as the fraction of total T cells that were SARS-CoV-2-associated. Using the MIRA data, every spike-specific TCR was mapped to the spike region that the TCR reacted to and assigned to either a CD4 or a CD8 class. Log10-transformed breadth and depth values were compared by one-way ANOVA with Sidak's multiple comparisons tests. The immuneACCESS repertoire file appears here via TCRdb, limited to in-frame rearrangements. These files lack a portion of the clones; in checked studies, under half of the deficit traces to unresolved V genes, and the cause of the others is not known. The V and J calls and clone size were taken over from that table, and D and trimming were inferred from the DNA. In all, the sample holds 95,000 to 150,000 clones, and roughly 87% of those were seen once. Of the sample, less than 4.5% is held by the ten largest clones.

The time point label, read with the paper, signifies: baseline before first vaccination. The treatment or condition label corresponds to: meningococcal conjugate vaccine given as trial control. The vaccinee samples were drawn from two UK trials, COV001 and COV002, one of which was a single-blind randomized controlled phase 2/3 trial testing AZD1222 (ChAdOx1 nCoV-19) in healthy adults. For TCRbeta chain sequencing, PBMC samples from trial participants were taken at day 0 and at day 28 after the second dose. The sequenced sample was peripheral blood, obtained on day 0 of MenACWY control vaccination. The sequence derives from an adult in good health.

CDR3 reads: CASSGVGQGYNEQFF. The DNA sequence follows: TGTGCCAGTTCTGGGGTGGGACAGGGGTACAATGAGCAGTTCTTC. This chain is built from TRBV19 and TRBJ2-1; a stretch of 10 junction bases matches TRBD1. The germline V gene (reference sequence) yields LNHDA for CDR1 and SQIVND for CDR2. Trimming leaves V shorter by 8 bases and J shorter by 4 bases, with the junction holding 8 bases beyond the gene matches. The cysteine opens and the phenylalanine closes a CDR3 of 15 amino acids. The kept DNA is CDR3 alone, 45 bases in frame from the first base.